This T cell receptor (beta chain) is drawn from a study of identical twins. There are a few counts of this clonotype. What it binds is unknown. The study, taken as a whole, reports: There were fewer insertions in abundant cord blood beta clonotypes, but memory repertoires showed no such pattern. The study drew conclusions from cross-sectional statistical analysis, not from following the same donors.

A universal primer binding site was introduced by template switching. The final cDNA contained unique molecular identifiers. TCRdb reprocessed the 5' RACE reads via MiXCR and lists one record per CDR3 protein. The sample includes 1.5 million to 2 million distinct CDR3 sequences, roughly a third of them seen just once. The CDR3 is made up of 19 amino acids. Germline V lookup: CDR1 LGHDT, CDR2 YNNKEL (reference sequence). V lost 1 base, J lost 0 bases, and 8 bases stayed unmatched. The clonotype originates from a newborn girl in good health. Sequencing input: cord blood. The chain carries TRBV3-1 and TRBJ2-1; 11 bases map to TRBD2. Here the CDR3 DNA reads TGTGCCAGCAGCCAAGTAGGTAGCGGGAGGGGGACCTCCTACAATGAGCAGTTCTTC. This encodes CASSQVGSGRGTSYNEQFF.